This T cell receptor (beta chain) was found in a study of CD8 T cells in Susac syndrome. General study points: The study admitted that it had a relatively small number of individuals in its TCR sequencing and HLA analysis.

V dropped 0 bases and J dropped 3; count of bases not matched to a gene: 9. This CDR3 spans 17 amino acids. Looked up from germline, CDR1 is LGHNA and CDR2 is YSLEER. As regards this clonotype: Its antigen is undetermined.

With random hexamers, roughly 0.45 to 1 ug RNA was reverse transcribed. MiXCR, applied by TCRdb to the immunoSEQ multiplex PCR reads, yields one record per CDR3 protein. The sample has 95,000 to 150,000 distinct CDR3 sequences; just over 95% are singletons. This receptor was obtained from a human donor with Susac syndrome. Material for sequencing was CD4+ T cells from PBMCs. V usage is TRBV4-3 and J usage is TRBJ1-2; 8 nucleotides agree with TRBD1. This CDR3 reads CASSQEQSHRGDYGYTF. The CDR3 DNA sequence: TGCGCCAGCAGCCAAGAACAGAGTCACAGGGGGGACTATGGCTACACCTTC.